These 20 T cell receptor beta chains came from one sample sequenced in a study of Ad26.COV2.S vaccination and SARS-CoV-2 variants. Treatment reported: some 19 received Ad26.COV2.S at low or high dose, single or two shots; 5 received placebo; per-sample allocation not given. Sampling occurred on day 63 after the first vaccine or placebo injection. Produced via immunoSEQ multiplex PCR; TCRdb's table is partial and in-frame only. Of about 250,000 clones in the sample, around 87% were seen once. The sample here was peripheral blood, taken in a trial of Ad26.COV2.S vaccine versus placebo. Receptor source: a person aged 18-65 years who received the Ad26.COV2.S COVID-19 vaccine or a placebo.

V is TRBV27 and J is TRBJ2-6, with D tentatively TRBD1 or TRBD2 (5 bases each). Germline loops: CDR1 MNHEY, CDR2 SMNVEV (reference sequence). This CDR3 comprises 15 residues. V lost 2 bases and J lost 2, with 7 bases in between. The CDR3 DNA follows: TGTGCCAGCAGTTTAATGGGGGCTGGGGCCAACGTCCTGACTTTC. Encoded protein: CASSLMGAGANVLTF. The whole variable domain, filled in from reference TRBV27 and TRBJ2-6, reads EAQVTQNPRYLITVTGKKLTVTCSQNMNHEYMSWYRQDPGLGLRQIYYSMNVEVTDKGDVPEGYKVSRKEKRNFPLILESPSPNQTSLYFCASSLMGAGANVLTFGAGSRLTVL.

This sequence joins TRBV2 and TRBJ1-6, with a possible D match to TRBD1 (6 bases). The CDR3 contains 12 residues. Trimming took 7 bases from V and 6 from J, leaving 7 bases between them. Germline V gene lookup returns CDR1 SNHLY and CDR2 FYNNEI. Here the CDR3 reads CASIRGNSPLHF. The CDR3 DNA is TGTGCCAGCATCAGGGGTAATTCACCCCTCCACTTT. The variable domain in full, completed from reference TRBV2 and TRBJ1-6, reads EPEVTQTPSHQVTQMGQEVILRCVPISNHLYFYWYRQILGQKVEFLVSFYNNEISEKSEIFDDQFSVERPDGSNFTLKIRSTKLEDSAMYFCASIRGNSPLHFGNGTRLTVT.

J is TRBJ2-1 and V is TRBV7-3; D is undetermined. Germline V CDR1 and CDR2: SGHTA, FQGTGA. The length of the CDR3 is 13 residues. V was pared by 5 bases and J by 7 bases, with 12 bases between. This chain's CDR3 is CASSPSLQNEQFF. The CDR3 DNA follows: TGTGCCAGCAGCCCCTCACTACAGAATGAGCAGTTCTTC.

This clone was observed once. The rearrangement joins TRBV6-5 to TRBJ1-2; 7 positions match TRBD1. Germline V gene sequence: CDR1 MNHEY, CDR2 SVGAGI. CDR3 length: 13 amino acids. V shed 8 bases, J shed 3 bases, and the junction held 6 bases outside the gene matches. For the CDR3, the DNA is TGTGCCAGCGCGACAGGGATCTACTATGGCTACACCTTC. Amino acid sequence: CASATGIYYGYTF.

This sequence joins TRBV15 and TRBJ2-1; either TRBD1 or TRBD2 may supply D (5 bases each). Germline V gene sequence: CDR1 LNHNV, CDR2 YYDKDF (reference sequence). V lost 3 bases and J 2 bases, leaving 14 bases between the germline ends. The CDR3 runs 16 residues. CDR3 nucleotides: TGTGCCACCAGCAGGTATGGGACGGAAACCTACAATGAGCAGTTCTTC. This sequence encodes CATSRYGTETYNEQFF.

On this clone: Other DNA sequences from this sample encode an identical CDR3 as well. V gene TRBV6-1 combines with J gene TRBJ1-5, with D unresolved. The CDR3 loop spans 12 amino acids. V gave up 2 bases and J gave up 6 bases, with 5 bases separating them. Germline V gene data show CDR1 as MNHNS and CDR2 as SASEGT. Written as DNA, the CDR3 is TGTGCCAGCAGTGAAAGTGGTCAGCCCCAGCATTTT. Translated: CASSESGQPQHF.

The rearrangement links TRBV6-5 to TRBJ2-1; 8 nucleotides line up with TRBD2. The CDR3 consists of 14 residues. Germline V lookup: CDR1 MNHEY, CDR2 SVGAGI. The ends lost 6 bases at V and 4 bases at J; junction bases unmatched: 5. The CDR3 bases are TGTGCCAGCAGCCCGGGAGGGCCTTACAATGAGCAGTTCTTC. It specifies CASSPGGPYNEQFF.

CDR3 nucleotide sequence: TGTGCCAGCAGTCCACCGGGACAGGGCCCCAATGAGCAGTTCTTC. Its translation is CASSPPGQGPNEQFF. The V gene is TRBV7-9, the J gene TRBJ2-1; 9 bases match TRBD1. CDR3 length equals 15 residues. CDR1 SEHNR and CDR2 FQNEAQ come from the germline V gene (reference sequence). The J segment lost 6 bases and the V segment lost 6 bases, leaving 9 bases of the junction unmatched. The variable domain in full, completed from reference TRBV7-9 and TRBJ2-1, reads DTGVSQNPRHKITKRGQNVTFRCDPISEHNRLYWYRQTLGQGPEFLTYFQNEAQLEKSRLLSDRFSAERPKGSFSTLEIQRTEQGDSAMYLCASSPPGQGPNEQFFGPGTRLTVL.

This clone was observed once. The V gene is TRBV5-5, the J gene TRBJ1-2; no definite D call. V was clipped by 6 bases and J by 6 bases, with 18 bases between them. This CDR3 contains 14 residues. Germline CDR1 SGHKS, CDR2 YYEKEE (reference sequence). The CDR3 reads CASTPLWGVNGYTF. In nucleotides, the CDR3 is TGTGCCAGCACCCCCCTCTGGGGAGTTAATGGCTACACCTTC.

This clone came up a few times. The V and J genes are TRBV20-1 and TRBJ1-2; 10 nucleotides agree with TRBD1. With V trimmed by 3 bases and J by 7 bases, 5 bases remained unmatched. The CDR3 runs 13 residues. From germline, CDR1 is DFQATT and CDR2 SNEGSKA (reference sequence). CDR3 protein: CSASLGQGIGYTF. CDR3 sequence (DNA): TGCAGTGCTAGTCTGGGACAGGGGATTGGCTACACCTTC.

This chain links TRBV10-1 with TRBJ2-1; 10 positions agree with TRBD2. Per germline, CDR1 WNHNN and CDR2 SYGVQD (reference sequence). J was trimmed by 5 bases and V by 4 bases; bases with no gene match: 2. This CDR3 has 14 amino acids. CDR3 sequence reads: CASSVGLADNEQFF. The DNA of the CDR3 is TGCGCCAGCAGTGTCGGACTAGCGGACAATGAGCAGTTCTTC.

This sequence joins TRBV11-2 and TRBJ1-3, with unresolved D. CDR1 and CDR2 from the germline V gene are SGHAT and FQNNGV. V dropped 5 bases and J dropped 2 bases, with 13 bases sitting between them. CDR3 size: 15 residues. The CDR3 spells CASSRLYSTGNTIYF. The CDR3 DNA sequence: TGTGCCAGCAGCCGACTATATTCTACTGGAAACACCATATATTTT.

This clone came up once. The V call is TRBV3-1 (or the pseudogene TRBV3-2), the J call TRBJ1-2; D is perhaps TRBD1 (5 bases). This CDR3 comprises 16 residues. Germline CDR1 reads LGHDT; CDR2 reads YNNKEL (reference sequence). The V and J ends lost 4 bases and 0 bases respectively, with 15 bases between them. The CDR3 is CASSLGGGGSNYGYTF. In DNA form, the CDR3 reads TGTGCCAGCAGCCTCGGTGGTGGGGGGTCTAACTATGGCTACACCTTC.

V is TRBV6-2 or TRBV6-3 and J is TRBJ2-1; D might be TRBD1 or TRBD2, each matching 6 bases. This CDR3 is 12 amino acids long. Germline V gives CDR1 MNHEY, CDR2 SVGEGT. Trimming removed 2 bases at V and 15 bases at J, with 14 bases between. CDR3 nucleotide sequence: TGTGCCAGCAGTTACACACCTAGGGGGGTGTTCTTC. Encoded protein: CASSYTPRGVFF.

The chain recombines TRBV9 with TRBJ2-5; 12 nucleotides agree with TRBD2. Germline CDR1 and CDR2: SGDLS and YYNGEE. Losses at the gene ends were 2 bases for V and 1 base for J; bases not matched to a gene: 6. The CDR3 length is 17 residues. The CDR3 is CASSVGASGGAQETQYF. CDR3 DNA sequence: TGTGCCAGCAGCGTCGGAGCTAGCGGGGGGGCCCAAGAGACCCAGTACTTC.

The gene calls are TRBV11-2 and TRBJ2-7, with a tentative D call TRBD1 (6 bases). V lost 5 bases to trimming and J lost 5 bases, with 16 bases between them. This CDR3 has 14 amino acids. Germline values: CDR1 SGHAT, CDR2 FQNNGV. CDR3 in DNA: TGTGCCAGCAGCCTGCCACAGGGATTAAACGAGCAGTACTTC. Protein: CASSLPQGLNEQYF.

This clone was detected once. The chain uses TRBV12-3 or TRBV12-4 and TRBJ2-3; TRBD2 might be the D (5 bases). Between the trimmed V and J ends, which lost 7 bases and 5 bases, there was a span of 13 bases. CDR3 length equals 13 residues. The chain's CDR3 is CASIPAAVDTQYF. CDR3 bases: TGTGCCAGCATTCCAGCGGCGGTAGATACGCAGTATTTT.

The chain has TRBV27 and TRBJ2-7; 12 nucleotides align to TRBD2. The germline V gene has CDR1 MNHEY and CDR2 SMNVEV (reference sequence). The CDR3 runs to 15 residues. Germline trimming cut 4 bases from V and 7 bases from J; bases unmatched to any gene: 8. The CDR3 coding sequence is TGTGCCAGCAGTTCCGGACTAGCGGGGACACGGGAGCAGTACTTC. It is translated as CASSSGLAGTREQYF.

The rearrangement uses TRBV5-1 and TRBJ2-1; perhaps TRBD1 as D (5 bases). This CDR3 has 12 residues. The V gene's germline CDR1 is SGHRS and CDR2 YFSETQ. Trimming shortened V by 5 bases and J by 4 bases, and 7 bases separated the two germline ends. The CDR3 sequence: CASRTVYNEQFF. CDR3 DNA sequence: TGCGCCAGCAGGACAGTTTACAATGAGCAGTTCTTC.

J is TRBJ1-1 and V is TRBV3-1 (or the pseudogene TRBV3-2); 7 positions match TRBD1. The length of the CDR3 is 14 residues. Losses at the gene ends were 5 bases for V and 1 base for J; bases not matched to a gene: 4. Germline CDR1 reads LGHDT; CDR2 reads YNNKEL (reference sequence). CDR3: CASSFGTANTEAFF. CDR3 coding DNA: TGTGCCAGCAGCTTCGGGACAGCGAACACTGAAGCTTTCTTT.